This TCR beta chain was sequenced in a study of metastatic and nonmetastatic thyroid tumors. Study-level background: Repertoire comparisons spanned blood and tumor or nodule tissue from malignant and benign thyroid patients. Study results and caveats: Benign nodules reportedly had significantly lower TCR beta diversity than malignant thyroid tumors in blood and tumor.

This clone was seen at least ten times. Its antigen is still unknown. Thyroid surgery had not been preceded by any treatment in any patient. The CDR3 totals 13 residues. The germline V gene has CDR1 SGHDT and CDR2 YYEEEE. The ends were cut back, 0 bases at V and 2 bases at J, with 5 bases in the middle. Study processing details: Construction of a distant-metastasis classifier for papillary thyroid cancer relied on CDR3 differences across clinicopathological groups. TCRdb reanalyzed the PCR reads via MiXCR. The V and J calls and clone size are TCRdb's, not the authors'. The sample gives about 92,000 clones, more than 13% of which show up once; roughly 4% is in the top ten.

The clonotype was recovered from a female donor with papillary thyroid cancer or a benign thyroid nodule (not recorded which). Some clones in this sample may be carry-over from other donors' samples. Sequencing was performed on blood. The chain uses TRBV5-6 and TRBJ2-5; D gene uncertain. The CDR3 reads CASSLGLQETQYF. DNA for the CDR3: TGTGCCAGCAGCTTGGGACTTCAAGAGACCCAGTACTTC.